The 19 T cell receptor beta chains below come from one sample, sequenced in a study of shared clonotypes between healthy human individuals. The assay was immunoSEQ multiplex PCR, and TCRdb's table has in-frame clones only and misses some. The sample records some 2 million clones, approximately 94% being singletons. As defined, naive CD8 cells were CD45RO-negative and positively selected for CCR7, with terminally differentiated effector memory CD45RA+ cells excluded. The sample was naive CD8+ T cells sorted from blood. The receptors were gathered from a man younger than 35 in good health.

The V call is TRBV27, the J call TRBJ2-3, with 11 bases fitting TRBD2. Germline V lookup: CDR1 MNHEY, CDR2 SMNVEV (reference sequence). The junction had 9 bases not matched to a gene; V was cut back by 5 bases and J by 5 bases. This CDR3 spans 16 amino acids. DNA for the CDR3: TGTGCCAGCAGTCCGCAGGGTAGCGGGGGGGTAGATACGCAGTATTTT. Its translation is CASSPQGSGGVDTQYF.

The CDR3 DNA reads TGTGCCAGCAGTGAAGAAGGGCCGCTTGTTGACGAGCAGTACTTC. Its translation: CASSEEGPLVDEQYF. The chain couples TRBV6-1 to TRBJ2-7; no clear D gene. Germline V gene lookup returns CDR1 MNHNS and CDR2 SASEGT. V was shortened by 1 base and J by 5 bases, with 15 bases between the two germline ends. This CDR3 contains 15 residues.

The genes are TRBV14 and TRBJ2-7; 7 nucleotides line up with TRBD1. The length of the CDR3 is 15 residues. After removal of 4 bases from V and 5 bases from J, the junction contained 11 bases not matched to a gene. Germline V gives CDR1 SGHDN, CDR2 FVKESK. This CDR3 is CASSPTGTVIDEQYF. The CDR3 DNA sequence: TGTGCCAGCAGCCCGACCGGGACAGTTATCGACGAGCAGTACTTC.

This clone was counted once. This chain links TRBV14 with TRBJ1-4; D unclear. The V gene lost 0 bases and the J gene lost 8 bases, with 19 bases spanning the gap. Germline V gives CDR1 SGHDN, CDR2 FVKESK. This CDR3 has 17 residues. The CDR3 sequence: CASSQEGAGIWSEKLFF. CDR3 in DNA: TGTGCCAGCAGCCAAGAAGGAGCGGGAATTTGGAGCGAAAAACTGTTTTTT. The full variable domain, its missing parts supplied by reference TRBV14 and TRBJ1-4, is EAGVTQFPSHSVIEKGQTVTLRCDPISGHDNLYWYRRVMGKEIKFLLHFVKESKQDESGMPNNRFLAERTGGTYSTLKVQPAELEDSGVYFCASSQEGAGIWSEKLFFGSGTQLSVL.

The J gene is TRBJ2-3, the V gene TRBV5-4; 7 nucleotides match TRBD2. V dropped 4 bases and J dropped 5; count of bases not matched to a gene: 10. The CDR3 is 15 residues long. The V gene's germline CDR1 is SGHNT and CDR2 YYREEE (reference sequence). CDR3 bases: TGTGCCAGCAGCCCCTGGGCCTCGGGAGGAGATACGCAGTATTTT. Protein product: CASSPWASGGDTQYF.

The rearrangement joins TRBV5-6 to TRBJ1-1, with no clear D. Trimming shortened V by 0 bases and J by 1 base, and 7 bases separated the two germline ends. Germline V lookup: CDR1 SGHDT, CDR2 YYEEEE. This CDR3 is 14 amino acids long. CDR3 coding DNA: TGTGCCAGCAGCTTGGAGGGCACGAACACTGAAGCTTTCTTT. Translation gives CASSLEGTNTEAFF.

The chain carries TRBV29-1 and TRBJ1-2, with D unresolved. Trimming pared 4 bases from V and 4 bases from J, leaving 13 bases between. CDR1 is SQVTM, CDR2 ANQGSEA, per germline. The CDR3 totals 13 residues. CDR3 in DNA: TGCAGCGTTGCTGGACTCTCCGTCTATGGCTACACCTTC. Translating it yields CSVAGLSVYGYTF.

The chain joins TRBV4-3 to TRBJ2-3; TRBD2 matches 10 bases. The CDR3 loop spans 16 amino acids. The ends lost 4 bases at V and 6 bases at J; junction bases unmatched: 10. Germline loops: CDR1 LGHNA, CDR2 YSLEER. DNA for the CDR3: TGCGCCAGCAGCCGCCTCCTAGCGGGAGTGGGGGATACGCAGTATTTT. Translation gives CASSRLLAGVGDTQYF.

The CDR3 coding sequence is TGCGCCAGCAGCGCTACTATTCCAGGCGGGACAGATACGCAGTATTTT. Protein: CASSATIPGGTDTQYF. The rearrangement uses TRBV5-1 and TRBJ2-3, with a tentative D call TRBD2 (5 bases). CDR3 size: 16 residues. Germline CDR1 is SGHRS and CDR2 is YFSETQ. The ends were cut back, 4 bases at V and 3 bases at J, with 18 bases in the middle.

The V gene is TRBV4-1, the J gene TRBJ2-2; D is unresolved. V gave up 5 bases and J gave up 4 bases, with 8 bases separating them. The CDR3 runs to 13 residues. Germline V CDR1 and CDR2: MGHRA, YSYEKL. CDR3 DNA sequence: TGCGCCAGCAGCGAAGTGGGCACCGGGGAGCTGTTTTTT. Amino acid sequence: CASSEVGTGELFF.

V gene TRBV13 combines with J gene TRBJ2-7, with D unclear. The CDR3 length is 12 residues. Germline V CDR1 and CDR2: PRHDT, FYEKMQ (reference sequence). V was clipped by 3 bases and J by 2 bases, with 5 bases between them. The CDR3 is CASSFSAYEQYF. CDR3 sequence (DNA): TGTGCCAGCAGCTTCTCCGCCTACGAGCAGTACTTC.

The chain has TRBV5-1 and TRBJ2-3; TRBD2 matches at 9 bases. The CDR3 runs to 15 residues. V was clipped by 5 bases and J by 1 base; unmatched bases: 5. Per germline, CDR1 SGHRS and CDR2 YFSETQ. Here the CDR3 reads CASRSGGSRTDTQYF. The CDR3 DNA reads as TGCGCCAGCAGAAGCGGGGGGTCTCGCACAGATACGCAGTATTTT.

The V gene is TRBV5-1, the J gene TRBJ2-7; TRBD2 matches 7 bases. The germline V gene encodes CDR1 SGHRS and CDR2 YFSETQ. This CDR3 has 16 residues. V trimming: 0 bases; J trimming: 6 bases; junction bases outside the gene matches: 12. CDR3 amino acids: CASSLAPLAVPSEQYF. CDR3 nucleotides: TGCGCCAGCAGCTTGGCACCTCTAGCGGTCCCTAGCGAGCAGTACTTC.

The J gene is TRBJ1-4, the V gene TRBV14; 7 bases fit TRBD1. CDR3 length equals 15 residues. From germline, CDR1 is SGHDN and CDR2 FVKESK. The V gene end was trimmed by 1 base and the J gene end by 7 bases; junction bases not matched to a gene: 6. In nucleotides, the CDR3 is TGTGCCAGCAGCCAAGGGGGCAGGGGGACTGAAAAACTGTTTTTT. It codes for CASSQGGRGTEKLFF.

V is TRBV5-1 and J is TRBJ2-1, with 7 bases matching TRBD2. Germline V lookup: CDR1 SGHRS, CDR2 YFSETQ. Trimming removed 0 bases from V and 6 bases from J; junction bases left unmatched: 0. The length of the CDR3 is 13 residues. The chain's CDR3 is CASSLGTSNEQFF. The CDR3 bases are TGCGCCAGCAGCTTGGGGACTAGCAATGAGCAGTTCTTC. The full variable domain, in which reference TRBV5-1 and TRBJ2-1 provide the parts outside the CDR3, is KAGVTQTPRYLIKTRGQQVTLSCSPISGHRSVSWYQQTPGQGLQFLFEYFSETQRNKGNFPGRFSGRQFSNSRSEMNVSTLELGDSALYLCASSLGTSNEQFFGPGTRLTVL.

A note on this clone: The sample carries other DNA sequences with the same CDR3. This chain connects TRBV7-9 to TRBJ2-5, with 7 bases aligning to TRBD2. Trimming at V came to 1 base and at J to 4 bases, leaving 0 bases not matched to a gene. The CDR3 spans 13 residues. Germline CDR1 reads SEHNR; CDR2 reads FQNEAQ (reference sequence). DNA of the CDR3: TGTGCCAGCAGCTTAGGACTAGCAGAGACCCAGTACTTC. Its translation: CASSLGLAETQYF.

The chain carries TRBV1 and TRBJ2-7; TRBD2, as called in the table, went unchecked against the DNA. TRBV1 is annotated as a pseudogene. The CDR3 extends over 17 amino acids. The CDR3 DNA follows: TGCACCAGCAGCCAAGATCGACTTACTAGCGGATGCTACGAGCAGTACTTC. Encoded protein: CTSSQDRLTSGCYEQYF.

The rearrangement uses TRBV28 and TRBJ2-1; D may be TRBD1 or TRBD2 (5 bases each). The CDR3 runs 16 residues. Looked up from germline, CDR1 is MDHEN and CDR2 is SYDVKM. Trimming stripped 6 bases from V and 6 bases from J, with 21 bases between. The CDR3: CASRPGTRIGGNEQFF. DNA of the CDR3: TGTGCCAGCAGGCCGGGAACGAGGATTGGGGGCAATGAGCAGTTCTTC.

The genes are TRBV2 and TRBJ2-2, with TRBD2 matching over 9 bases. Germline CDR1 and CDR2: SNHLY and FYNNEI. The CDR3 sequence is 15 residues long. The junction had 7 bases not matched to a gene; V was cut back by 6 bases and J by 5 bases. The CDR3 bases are TGTGCCAGCAGGGAGTCTAGCGGGATTACCGGGGAGCTGTTTTTT. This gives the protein CASRESSGITGELFF.